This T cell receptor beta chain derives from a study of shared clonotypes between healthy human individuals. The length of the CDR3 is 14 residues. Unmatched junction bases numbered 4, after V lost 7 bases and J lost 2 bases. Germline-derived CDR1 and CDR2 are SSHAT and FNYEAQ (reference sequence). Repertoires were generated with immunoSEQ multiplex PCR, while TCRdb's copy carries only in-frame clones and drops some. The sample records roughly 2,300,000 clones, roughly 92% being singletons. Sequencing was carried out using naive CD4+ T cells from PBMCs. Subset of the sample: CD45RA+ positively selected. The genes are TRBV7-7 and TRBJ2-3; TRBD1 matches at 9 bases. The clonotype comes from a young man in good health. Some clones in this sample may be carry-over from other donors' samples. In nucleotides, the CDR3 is TGTGCCAGCAACCGGGACAGGGTCACAGATACGCAGTATTTT. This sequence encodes CASNRDRVTDTQYF.